This T cell receptor (beta chain) is drawn from a study of tumor and adjacent non-tumor tissue in lung cancer. Across the whole study: Patients comprised roughly 12 adenocarcinoma, a couple of squamous cell carcinoma and 1 small cell lung cancer.

The CDR3 extends over 20 amino acids. Per the germline V gene, CDR1 is DFQATT and CDR2 is SNEGSKA (reference sequence). The junction had 15 bases not matched to a gene; V was cut back by 3 bases and J by 0 bases. The template was RNA from unsorted bulk tissue. Three rounds of nested PCR, following a modified ARM-PCR protocol, produced the TCRbeta library. Each CDR3 protein gets one entry after TCRdb re-called the multiplex PCR reads with MiXCR. This table holds 60,000 to 95,000 distinct CDR3 sequences, under 85% found once. This clonotype came up many times. Its antigen is still unknown. Study results and caveats: Tumor tissue had significantly higher TCR diversity than normal lung.

Sequenced material: lung tumor tissue. The chain recombines TRBV20-1 with TRBJ1-6; TRBD1 agrees at 9 bases. This receptor was identified in a woman aged 50 to 65 with non-small cell lung cancer. CDR3 sequence reads: CSARDTMGTGLSSYNSPLHF. The CDR3 nucleotides are TGCAGTGCTAGGGACACCATGGGGACAGGGCTTAGCTCCTATAATTCACCCCTCCACTTT.